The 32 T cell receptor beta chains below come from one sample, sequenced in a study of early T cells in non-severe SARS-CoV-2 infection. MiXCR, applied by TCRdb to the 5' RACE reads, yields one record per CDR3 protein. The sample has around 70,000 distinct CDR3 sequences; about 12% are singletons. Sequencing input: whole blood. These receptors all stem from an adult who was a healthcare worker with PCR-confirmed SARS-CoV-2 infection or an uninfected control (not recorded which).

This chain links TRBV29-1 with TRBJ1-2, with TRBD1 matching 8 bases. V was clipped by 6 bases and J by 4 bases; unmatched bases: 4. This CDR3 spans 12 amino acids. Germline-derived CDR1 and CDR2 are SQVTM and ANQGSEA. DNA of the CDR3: TGCAGCGTGGAGGGACAGGCCTATGGCTACACCTTC. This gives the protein CSVEGQAYGYTF.

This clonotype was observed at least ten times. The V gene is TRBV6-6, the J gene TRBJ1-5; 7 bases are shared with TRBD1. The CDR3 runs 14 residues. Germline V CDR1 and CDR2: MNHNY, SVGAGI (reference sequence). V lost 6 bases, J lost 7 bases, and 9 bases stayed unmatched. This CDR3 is CASSQTGRDQPQHF. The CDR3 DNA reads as TGTGCCAGCAGCCAGACAGGGCGGGACCAGCCCCAGCATTTT.

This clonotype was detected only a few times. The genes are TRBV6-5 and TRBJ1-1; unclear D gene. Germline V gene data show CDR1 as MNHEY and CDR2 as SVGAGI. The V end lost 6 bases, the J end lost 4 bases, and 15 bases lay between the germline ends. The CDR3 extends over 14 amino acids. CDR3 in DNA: TGTGCCAGCAGCCAAGCGCGTATGTTCACTGAAGCTTTCTTT. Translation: CASSQARMFTEAFF.

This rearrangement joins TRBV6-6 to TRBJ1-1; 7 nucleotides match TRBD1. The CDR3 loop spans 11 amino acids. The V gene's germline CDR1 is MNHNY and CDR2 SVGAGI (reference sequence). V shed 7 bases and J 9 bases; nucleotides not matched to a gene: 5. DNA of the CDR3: TGTGCCAGCAACGTGGGACAGAAAGCTTTCTTT. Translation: CASNVGQKAFF.

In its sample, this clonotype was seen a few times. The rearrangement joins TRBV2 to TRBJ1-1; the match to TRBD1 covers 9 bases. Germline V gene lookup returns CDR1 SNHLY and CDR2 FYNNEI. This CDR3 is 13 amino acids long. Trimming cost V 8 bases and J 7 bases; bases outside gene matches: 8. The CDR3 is CASLQGAAREAFF. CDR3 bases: TGTGCCAGCCTACAGGGGGCGGCTCGTGAAGCTTTCTTT.

This CDR3 is CASSWGQVSYEQYF. The CDR3 DNA sequence: TGTGCCAGCAGCTGGGGGCAGGTCTCCTACGAGCAGTACTTC. This rearrangement joins TRBV5-6 to TRBJ2-7; D is possibly TRBD1 (6 bases). This CDR3 is built from 14 residues. Germline CDR1 reads SGHDT; CDR2 reads YYEEEE. Trimming took 3 bases from V and 0 from J, leaving 10 bases between them.

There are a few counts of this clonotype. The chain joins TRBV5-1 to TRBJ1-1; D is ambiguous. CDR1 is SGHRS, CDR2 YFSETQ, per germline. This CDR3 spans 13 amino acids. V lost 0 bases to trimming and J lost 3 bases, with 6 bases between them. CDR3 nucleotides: TGCGCCAGCAGCTTGGACAGTTACACTGAAGCTTTCTTT. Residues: CASSLDSYTEAFF.

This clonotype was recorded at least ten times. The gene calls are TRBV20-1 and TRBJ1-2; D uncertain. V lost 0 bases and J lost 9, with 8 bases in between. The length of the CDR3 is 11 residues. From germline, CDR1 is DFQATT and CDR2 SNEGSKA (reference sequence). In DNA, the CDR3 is TGCAGTGCTAGAGATCTGGGGAGCTACACCTTC. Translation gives CSARDLGSYTF.

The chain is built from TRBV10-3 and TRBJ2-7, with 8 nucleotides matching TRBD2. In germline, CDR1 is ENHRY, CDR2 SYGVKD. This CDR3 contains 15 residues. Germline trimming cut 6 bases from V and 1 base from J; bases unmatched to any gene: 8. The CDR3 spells CAISHLQRGSYEQYF. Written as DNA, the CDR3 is TGTGCCATCAGCCATCTACAGCGGGGGTCCTACGAGCAGTACTTC.

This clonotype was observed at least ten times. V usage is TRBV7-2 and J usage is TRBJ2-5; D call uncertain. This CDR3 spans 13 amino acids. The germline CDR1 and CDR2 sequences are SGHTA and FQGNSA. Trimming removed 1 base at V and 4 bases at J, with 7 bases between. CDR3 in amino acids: CASSLDPRETQYF. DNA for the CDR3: TGTGCCAGCAGCTTAGATCCTAGAGAGACCCAGTACTTC. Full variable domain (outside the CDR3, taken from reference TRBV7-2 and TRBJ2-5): GAGVSQSPSNKVTEKGKDVELRCDPISGHTALYWYRQSLGQGLEFLIYFQGNSAPDKSGLPSDRFSAERTGGSVSTLTIQRTQQEDSAVYLCASSLDPRETQYFGPGTRLLVL.

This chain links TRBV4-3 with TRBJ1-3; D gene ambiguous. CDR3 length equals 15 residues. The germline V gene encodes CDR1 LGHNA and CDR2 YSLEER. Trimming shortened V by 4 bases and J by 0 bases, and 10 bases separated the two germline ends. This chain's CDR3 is CASSPEDLSGNTIYF. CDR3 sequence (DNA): TGCGCCAGCAGCCCAGAGGACCTCTCTGGAAACACCATATATTTT.

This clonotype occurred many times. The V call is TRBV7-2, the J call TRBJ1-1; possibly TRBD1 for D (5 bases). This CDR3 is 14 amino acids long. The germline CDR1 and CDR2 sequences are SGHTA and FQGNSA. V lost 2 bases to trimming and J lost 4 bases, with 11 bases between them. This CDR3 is CASSLKGQGTEAFF. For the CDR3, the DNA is TGTGCCAGCAGCTTAAAGGGGCAGGGCACTGAAGCTTTCTTT.

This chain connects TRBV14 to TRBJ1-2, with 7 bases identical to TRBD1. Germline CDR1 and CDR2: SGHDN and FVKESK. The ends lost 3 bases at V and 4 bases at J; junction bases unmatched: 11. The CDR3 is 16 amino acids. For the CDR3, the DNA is TGTGCCAGCAGCCAGGCTGACAGGGATACCCTCTATGGCTACACCTTC. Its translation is CASSQADRDTLYGYTF.

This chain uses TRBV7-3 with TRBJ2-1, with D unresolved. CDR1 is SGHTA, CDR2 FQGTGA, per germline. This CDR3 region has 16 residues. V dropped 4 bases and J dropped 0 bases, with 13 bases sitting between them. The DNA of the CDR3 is TGTGCCAGCAGCTCAATTGGAGTCACCTCCTACAATGAGCAGTTCTTC. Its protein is CASSSIGVTSYNEQFF.

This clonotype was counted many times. In nucleotides, the CDR3 is TGTGCCAGCAGCTTAGGGGGGGTGCTCTACGAGCAGTACTTC. Translated: CASSLGGVLYEQYF. The chain uses TRBV7-2 and TRBJ2-7; the D gene is possibly TRBD2 (6 bases). The CDR3 loop spans 14 amino acids. CDR1 and CDR2 (germline): SGHTA, FQGNSA. V lost 1 base to trimming and J lost 3 bases, with 10 bases between them.

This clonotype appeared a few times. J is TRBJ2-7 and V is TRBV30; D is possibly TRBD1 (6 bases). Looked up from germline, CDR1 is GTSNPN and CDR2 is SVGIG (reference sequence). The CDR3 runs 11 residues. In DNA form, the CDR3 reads TGTGGCGCCGGGACACCCTACGAGCAGTACTTC. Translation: CGAGTPYEQYF. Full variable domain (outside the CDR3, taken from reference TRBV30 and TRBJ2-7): SQTIHQWPATLVQPVGSPLSLECTVEGTSNPNLYWYRQAAGRGLQLLFYSVGIGQISSEVPQNLSASRPQDRQFILSSKKLLLSDSGFYLCGAGTPYEQYFGPGTRLTVT.

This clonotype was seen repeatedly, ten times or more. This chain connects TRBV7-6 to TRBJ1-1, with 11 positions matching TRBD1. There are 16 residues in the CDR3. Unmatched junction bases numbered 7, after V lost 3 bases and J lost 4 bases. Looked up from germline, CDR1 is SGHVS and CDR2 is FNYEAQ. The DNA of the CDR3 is TGTGCCAGCAGCTTTAGGACAGGGGGCAAGGGCACTGAAGCTTTCTTT. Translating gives CASSFRTGGKGTEAFF.

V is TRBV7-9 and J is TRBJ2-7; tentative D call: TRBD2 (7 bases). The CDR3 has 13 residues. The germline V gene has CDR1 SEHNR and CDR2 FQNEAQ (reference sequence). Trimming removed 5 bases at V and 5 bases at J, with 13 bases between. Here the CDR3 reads CASSPGGLHEQYF. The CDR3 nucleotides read TGTGCCAGCAGCCCGGGGGGCCTCCACGAGCAGTACTTC.

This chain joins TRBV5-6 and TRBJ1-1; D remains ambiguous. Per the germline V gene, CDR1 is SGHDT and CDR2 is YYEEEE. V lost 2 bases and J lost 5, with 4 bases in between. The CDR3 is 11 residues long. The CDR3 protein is CASSFKTEAFF. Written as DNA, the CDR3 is TGTGCCAGCAGCTTTAAGACTGAAGCTTTCTTT.

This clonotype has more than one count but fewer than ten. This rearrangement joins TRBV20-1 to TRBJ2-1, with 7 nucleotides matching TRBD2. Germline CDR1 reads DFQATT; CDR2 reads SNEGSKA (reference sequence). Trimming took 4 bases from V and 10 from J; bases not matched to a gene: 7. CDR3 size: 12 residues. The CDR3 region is CSATDRGVEQFF. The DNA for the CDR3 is TGCAGTGCTACCGACCGGGGGGTCGAGCAGTTCTTC.

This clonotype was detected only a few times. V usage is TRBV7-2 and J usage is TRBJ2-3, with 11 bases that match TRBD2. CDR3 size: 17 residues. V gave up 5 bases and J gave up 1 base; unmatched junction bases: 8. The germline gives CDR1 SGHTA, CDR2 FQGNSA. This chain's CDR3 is CASSTRTSGFRTDTQYF. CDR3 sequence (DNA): TGTGCCAGCAGCACCAGGACTAGCGGGTTCCGCACAGATACGCAGTATTTT.

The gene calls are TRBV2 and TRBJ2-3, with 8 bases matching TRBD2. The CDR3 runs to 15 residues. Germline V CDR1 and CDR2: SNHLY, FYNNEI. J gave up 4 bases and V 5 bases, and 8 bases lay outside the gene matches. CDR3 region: CASSLPGLVSDTQYF. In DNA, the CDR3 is TGTGCCAGCAGTCTTCCGGGACTAGTATCAGATACGCAGTATTTT.

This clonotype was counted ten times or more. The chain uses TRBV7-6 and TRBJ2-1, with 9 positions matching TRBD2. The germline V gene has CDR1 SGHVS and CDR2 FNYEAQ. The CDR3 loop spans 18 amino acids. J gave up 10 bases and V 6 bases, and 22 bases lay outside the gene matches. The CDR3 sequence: CASRRFPAGGGAVEEQFF. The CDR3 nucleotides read TGTGCCAGCAGGCGATTCCCGGCGGGCGGGGGGGCCGTAGAGGAGCAGTTCTTC. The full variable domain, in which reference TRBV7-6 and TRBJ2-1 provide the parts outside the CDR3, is GAGVSQSPRYKVTKRGQDVALRCDPISGHVSLYWYRQALGQGPEFLTYFNYEAQQDKSGLPNDRFSAERPEGSISTLTIQRTEQRDSAMYRCASRRFPAGGGAVEEQFFGPGTRLTVL.

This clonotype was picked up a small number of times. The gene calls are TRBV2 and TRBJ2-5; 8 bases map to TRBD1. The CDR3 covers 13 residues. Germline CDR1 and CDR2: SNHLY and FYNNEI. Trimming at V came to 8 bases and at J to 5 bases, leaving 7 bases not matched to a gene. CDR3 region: CASRTGTGETQYF. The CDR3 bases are TGTGCCAGCCGGACAGGGACGGGGGAGACCCAGTACTTC.

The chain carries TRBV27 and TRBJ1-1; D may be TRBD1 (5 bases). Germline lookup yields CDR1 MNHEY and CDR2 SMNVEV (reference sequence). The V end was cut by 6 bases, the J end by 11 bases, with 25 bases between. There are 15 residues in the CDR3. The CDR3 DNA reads TGTGCCAGCAGCGAAACCCTCCGGACCCCCGGGACGGCTTTCTTT. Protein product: CASSETLRTPGTAFF.

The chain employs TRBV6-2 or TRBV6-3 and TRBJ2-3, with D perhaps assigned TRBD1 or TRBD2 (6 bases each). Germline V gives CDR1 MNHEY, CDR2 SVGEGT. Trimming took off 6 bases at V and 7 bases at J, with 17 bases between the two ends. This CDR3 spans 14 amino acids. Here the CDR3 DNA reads TGTGCCAGCAGCCACGTGGGGGGCGGGTATACGCAGTATTTT. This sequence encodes CASSHVGGGYTQYF.

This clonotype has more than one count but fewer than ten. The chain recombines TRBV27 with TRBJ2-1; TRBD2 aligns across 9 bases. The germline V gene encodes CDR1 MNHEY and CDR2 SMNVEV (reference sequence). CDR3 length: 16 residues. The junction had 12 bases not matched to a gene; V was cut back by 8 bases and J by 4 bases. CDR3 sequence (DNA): TGTGCCAGCCGAGACTCGGGACTAGCCGTTTACAATGAGCAGTTCTTC. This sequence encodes CASRDSGLAVYNEQFF.

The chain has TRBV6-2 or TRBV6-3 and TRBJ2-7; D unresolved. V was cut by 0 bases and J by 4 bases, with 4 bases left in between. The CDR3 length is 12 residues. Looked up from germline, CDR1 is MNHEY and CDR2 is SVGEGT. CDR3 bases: TGTGCCAGCAGTTACTCAATGTACGAGCAGTACTTC. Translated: CASSYSMYEQYF.

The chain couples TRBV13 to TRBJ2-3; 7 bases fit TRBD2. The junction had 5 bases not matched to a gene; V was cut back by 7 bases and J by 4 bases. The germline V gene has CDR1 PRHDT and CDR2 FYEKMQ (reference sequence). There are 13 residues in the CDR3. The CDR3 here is CASTGGGPDTQYF. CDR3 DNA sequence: TGTGCCAGCACGGGGGGTGGACCAGATACGCAGTATTTT.

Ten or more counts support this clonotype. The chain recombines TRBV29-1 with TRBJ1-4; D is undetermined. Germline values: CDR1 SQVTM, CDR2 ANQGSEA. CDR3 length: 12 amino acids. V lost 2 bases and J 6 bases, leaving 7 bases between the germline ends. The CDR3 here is CSVEKSHEKLFF. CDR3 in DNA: TGCAGCGTTGAAAAGTCGCATGAAAAACTGTTTTTT.

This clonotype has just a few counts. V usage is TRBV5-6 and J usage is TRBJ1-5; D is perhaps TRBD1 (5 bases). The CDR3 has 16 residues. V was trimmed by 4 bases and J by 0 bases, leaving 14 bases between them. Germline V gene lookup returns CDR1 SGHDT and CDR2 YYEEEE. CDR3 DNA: TGTGCCAGCAGCCCGCTCGGGGGTAATAGCAATCAGCCCCAGCATTTT. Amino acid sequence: CASSPLGGNSNQPQHF. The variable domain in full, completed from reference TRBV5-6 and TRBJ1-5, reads DAGVTQSPTHLIKTRGQQVTLRCSPKSGHDTVSWYQQALGQGPQFIFQYYEEEERQRGNFPDRFSGHQFPNYSSELNVNALLLGDSALYLCASSPLGGNSNQPQHFGDGTRLSIL.

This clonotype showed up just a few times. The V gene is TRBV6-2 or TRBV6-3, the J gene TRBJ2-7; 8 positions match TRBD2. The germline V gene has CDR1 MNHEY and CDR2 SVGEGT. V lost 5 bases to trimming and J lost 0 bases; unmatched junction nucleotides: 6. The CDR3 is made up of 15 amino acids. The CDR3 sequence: CASSPHAGGSYEQYF. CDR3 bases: TGTGCCAGCAGTCCCCACGCGGGGGGCTCCTACGAGCAGTACTTC.